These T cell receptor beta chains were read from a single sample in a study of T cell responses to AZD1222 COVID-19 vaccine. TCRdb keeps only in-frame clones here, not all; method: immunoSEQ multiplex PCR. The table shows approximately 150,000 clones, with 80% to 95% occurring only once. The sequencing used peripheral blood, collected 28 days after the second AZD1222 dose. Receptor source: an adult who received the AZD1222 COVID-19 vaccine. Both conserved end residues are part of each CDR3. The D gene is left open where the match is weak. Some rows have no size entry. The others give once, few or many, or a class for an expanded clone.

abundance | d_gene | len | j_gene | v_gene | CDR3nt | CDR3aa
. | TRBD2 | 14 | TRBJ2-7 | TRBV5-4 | TGTGCCAGCAGCTTCGGGGGGGCCGTCAACGAGCAGTACTTC | CASSFGGAVNEQYF
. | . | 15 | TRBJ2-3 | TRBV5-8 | TGTGCCAGCAGCCCCCATTCTGGGGGCACAGATACGCAGTATTTT | CASSPHSGGTDTQYF
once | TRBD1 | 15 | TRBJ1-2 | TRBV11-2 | TGTGCCAGCAGTTTAGCCCCGGGACAGGGTTATGGCTACACCTTC | CASSLAPGQGYGYTF
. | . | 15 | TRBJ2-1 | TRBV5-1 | TGCGCCAGCAGCTTGGATGAGGGGTCCGGCAATGAGCAGTTCTTC | CASSLDEGSGNEQFF
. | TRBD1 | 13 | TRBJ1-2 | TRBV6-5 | TGTGCCAGCAGCTGGACAGGAAACTATGGCTACACCTTC | CASSWTGNYGYTF
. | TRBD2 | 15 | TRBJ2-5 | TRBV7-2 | TGTGCCAGCAGCAGTACTAGCGGGGCCAGGGGTACCCAGTACTTC | CASSSTSGARGTQYF
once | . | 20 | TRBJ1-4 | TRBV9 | TGTGCCAGCAGCATCGGAGGGGGGCTTGGAATCGGTGGAGCTAATGAAAAACTGTTTTTT | CASSIGGGLGIGGANEKLFF
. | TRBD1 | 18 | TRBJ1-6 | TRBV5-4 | TGTGCCAGCAGCTTGGGGACAACGGCCGGGACAGAGAATTCACCCCTCCACTTT | CASSLGTTAGTENSPLHF
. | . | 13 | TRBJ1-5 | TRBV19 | TGTGCCACTAACGTGGGTAGTAATCAGCCCCAGCATTTT | CATNVGSNQPQHF
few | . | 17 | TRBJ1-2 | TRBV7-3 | TGTGCCAGCAGCTTAACACCAGAACAGGGTATGAACTATGGCTACACCTTC | CASSLTPEQGMNYGYTF
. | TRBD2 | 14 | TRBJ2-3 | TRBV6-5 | TGTGCCAGCAGTCGGGGGGGTAGCACAGATACGCAGTATTTT | CASSRGGSTDTQYF
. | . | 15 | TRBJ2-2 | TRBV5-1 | TGCGCCAGCAGCTCCGGATGGGCCGCCACCGGGGAGCTGTTTTTT | CASSSGWAATGELFF
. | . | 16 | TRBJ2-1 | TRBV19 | TGTGCCAGTAGTATTCAACTAGTCGAACGACACAATGAGCAGTTCTTC | CASSIQLVERHNEQFF
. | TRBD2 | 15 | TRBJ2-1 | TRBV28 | TGTGCCAGCAGTTTTCGGCTAGCGGACTACAATGAGCAGTTCTTC | CASSFRLADYNEQFF
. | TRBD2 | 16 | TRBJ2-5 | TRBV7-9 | TGTGCCAGCAGCCAAGGGACTAGCGGGGCCCAAGAGACCCAGTACTTC | CASSQGTSGAQETQYF
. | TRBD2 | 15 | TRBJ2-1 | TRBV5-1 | TGCGCCAGCACCGCTGGGACTAGCTACTACAATGAGCAGTTCTTC | CASTAGTSYYNEQFF
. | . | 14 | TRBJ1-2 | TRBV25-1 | TGTGCCAGCAGTCCAACAGGATTGAACTATGGCTACACCTTC | CASSPTGLNYGYTF
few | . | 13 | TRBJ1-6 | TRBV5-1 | TGCGCCAGCAGCTTGGTACGGGATTCACCCCTCCACTTT | CASSLVRDSPLHF
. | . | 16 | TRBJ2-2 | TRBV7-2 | TGTGCCAGCAGCTTGACGTCGACAGGGAACACCGGGGAGCTGTTTTTT | CASSLTSTGNTGELFF
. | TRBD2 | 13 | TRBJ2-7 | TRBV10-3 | TGTGCCACGCATAGCGGGAGAGGCTACGAGCAGTACTTC | CATHSGRGYEQYF
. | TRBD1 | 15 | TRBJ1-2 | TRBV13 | TGTGCCAGCAGCTTAGTGGGGGACAGGGATCCTGGCTACACCTTC | CASSLVGDRDPGYTF
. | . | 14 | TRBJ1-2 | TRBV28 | TGTGCCAGCCTCCCCGGGGACACGCGCGATGGCTACACCTTC | CASLPGDTRDGYTF
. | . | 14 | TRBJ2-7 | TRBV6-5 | TGTGCCAGCGTGGGGCAGGGTCGGGCCTACGAGCAGTACTTC | CASVGQGRAYEQYF
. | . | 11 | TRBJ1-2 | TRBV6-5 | TGTGCCAGCAGAGACGACAGAAAATACACCTTC | CASRDDRKYTF
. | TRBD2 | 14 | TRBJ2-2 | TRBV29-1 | TGCAGCGTCGGTAGGCGGGAGGGAGCCGGGGAGCTGTTTTTT | CSVGRREGAGELFF
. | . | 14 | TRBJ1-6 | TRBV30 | TGTGCCTGGAGTGTAGGCTCCTATAATTCACCCCTCCACTTT | CAWSVGSYNSPLHF
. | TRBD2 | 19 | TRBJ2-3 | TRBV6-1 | TGTGCCAGCAGTGAGTCTCCCATTGGGCTAGCGGGTTCCACAGATACGCAGTATTTT | CASSESPIGLAGSTDTQYF
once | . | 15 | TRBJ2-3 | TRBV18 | TGTGCCAGCTCACCACAGGGGATAAAGACAGATACGCAGTATTTT | CASSPQGIKTDTQYF
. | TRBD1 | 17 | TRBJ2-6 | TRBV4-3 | TGCGCCAGCAGCCCGGGACAGGGTAGACCTGGGGCCAACGTCCTGACTTTC | CASSPGQGRPGANVLTF
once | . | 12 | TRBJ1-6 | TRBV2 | TGTGCCAGCAACCAGGGTGCTTCACCCCTCCACTTT | CASNQGASPLHF
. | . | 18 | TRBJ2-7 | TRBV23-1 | TGCGCCAGCAGTCCCGATACTACAGGGAGAGGGTCAAGGTACGAGCAGTACTTC | CASSPDTTGRGSRYEQYF
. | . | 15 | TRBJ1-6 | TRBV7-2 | TGTGCCAGCAGCGCTCGGTCCGGAGGCAATTCACCCCTCCACTTT | CASSARSGGNSPLHF
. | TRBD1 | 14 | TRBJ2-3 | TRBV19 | TGTGCCAGTAGTAACAGGGGGCAGGCAGATACGCAGTATTTT | CASSNRGQADTQYF
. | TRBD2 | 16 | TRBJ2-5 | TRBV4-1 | TGCGCCAGCAGCCAAGGGTCAGGGAGGGATGGAGAGACCCAGTACTTC | CASSQGSGRDGETQYF
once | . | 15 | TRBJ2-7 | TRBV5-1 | TGCGCCAGCAGCATATCCCCGGGCCCTTCTTACGAGCAGTACTTC | CASSISPGPSYEQYF
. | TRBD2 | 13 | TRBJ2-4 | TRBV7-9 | TGTGCCAGCAGCCCTAGCGGGAGGAACATTCAGTACTTC | CASSPSGRNIQYF
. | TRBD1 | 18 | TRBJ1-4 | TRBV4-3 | TGCGCCAGCAGCCGGACCGGGACAGGGGGCGTCGGAGTTGAAAAACTGTTTTTT | CASSRTGTGGVGVEKLFF